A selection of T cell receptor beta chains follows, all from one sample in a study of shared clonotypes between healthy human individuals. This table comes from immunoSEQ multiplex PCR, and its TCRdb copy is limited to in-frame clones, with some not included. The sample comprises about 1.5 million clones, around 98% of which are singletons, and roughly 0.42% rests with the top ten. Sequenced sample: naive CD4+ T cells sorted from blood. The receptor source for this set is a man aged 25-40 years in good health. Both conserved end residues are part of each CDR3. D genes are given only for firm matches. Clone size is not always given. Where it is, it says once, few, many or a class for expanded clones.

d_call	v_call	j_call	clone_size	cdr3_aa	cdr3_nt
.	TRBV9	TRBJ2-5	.	CASSVLGYQETQYF	TGTGCCAGCAGCGTACTGGGGTACCAAGAGACCCAGTACTTC
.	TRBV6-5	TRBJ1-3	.	CASSYFAGTSGNTIYF	TGTGCCAGCAGTTACTTCGCAGGGACCTCTGGAAACACCATATATTTT
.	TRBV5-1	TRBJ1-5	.	CASSLSGSNQPQHF	TGCGCCAGCAGCTTGTCAGGGAGTAATCAGCCCCAGCATTTT
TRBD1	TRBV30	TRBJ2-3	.	CAWSTNRGRGPSTDTQYF	TGTGCCTGGAGTACAAACAGGGGGCGGGGACCTAGCACAGATACGCAGTATTTT
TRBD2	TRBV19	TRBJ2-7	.	CASRTSGSSYEQYF	TGTGCCAGTAGGACTAGCGGGAGCTCCTACGAGCAGTACTTC
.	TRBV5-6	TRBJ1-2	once	CASTELELHARGYTF	TGTGCCAGCACCGAGTTGGAACTCCATGCCCGTGGCTACACCTTC
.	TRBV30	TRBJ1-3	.	CAWSGGNTIYF	TGTGCCTGGAGTGGTGGAAACACCATATATTTT
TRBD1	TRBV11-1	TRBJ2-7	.	CASSARDRAYEQYF	TGTGCCAGCAGCGCCCGGGACAGAGCCTACGAGCAGTACTTC
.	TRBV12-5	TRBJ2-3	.	CASPPGTTLNRQYF	TGTGCTAGTCCCCCCGGGACCACACTTAATAGGCAGTATTTT
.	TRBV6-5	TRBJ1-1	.	CASRSGTYTEAFF	TGTGCCAGCAGATCCGGGACATATACTGAAGCTTTCTTT
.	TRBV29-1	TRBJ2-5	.	CSVEKRDQETQYF	TGCAGCGTTGAAAAGCGGGACCAAGAGACCCAGTACTTC
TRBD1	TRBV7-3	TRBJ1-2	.	CASSLAGGNGYTF	TGTGCCAGCAGCTTGGCAGGGGGAAATGGCTACACCTTC
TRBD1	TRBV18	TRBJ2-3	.	CASSLRDAGTGDTQYF	TGTGCCAGCTCACTACGGGACGCCGGGACAGGTGATACGCAGTATTTT
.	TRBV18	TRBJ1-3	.	CASSYRAPNTIYF	TGTGCCAGCTCATACAGGGCGCCAAACACCATATATTTT
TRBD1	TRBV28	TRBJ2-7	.	CASRTGMSSYEQYF	TGTGCCAGCAGGACAGGGATGAGCTCCTACGAGCAGTACTTC
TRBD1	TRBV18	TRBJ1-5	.	CASSPRAQGQQGINQPQHF	TGTGCCAGCTCACCAAGGGCACAGGGGCAACAGGGAATCAATCAGCCCCAGCATTTT
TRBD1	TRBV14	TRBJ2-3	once	CASSTARMTGSVQYF	TGTGCCAGTTCTACGGCCCGAATGACAGGGTCCGTGCAGTATTTT
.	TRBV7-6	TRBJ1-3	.	CASSLAVGTPTSGNTIYF	TGTGCCAGCAGCTTAGCGGTAGGAACTCCTACCTCTGGAAACACCATATATTTT
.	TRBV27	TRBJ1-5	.	CASSFRRTFQPQHF	TGTGCCAGCAGTTTTCGTCGCACTTTTCAGCCCCAGCATTTT
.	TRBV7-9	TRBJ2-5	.	CASSLERFRADQETQYF	TGTGCCAGCAGCTTAGAACGGTTTCGGGCGGACCAAGAGACCCAGTACTTC
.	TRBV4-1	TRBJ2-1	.	CASSRNNEQFF	TGCGCCAGCAGCCGCAACAATGAGCAGTTCTTC
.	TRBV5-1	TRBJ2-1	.	CASTTSFGRSNEQFF	TGCGCCAGCACCACCAGCTTCGGACGATCCAATGAGCAGTTCTTC
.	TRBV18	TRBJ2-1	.	CASSPFVQGNEQFF	TGTGCCAGCTCACCATTCGTCCAGGGCAATGAGCAGTTCTTC
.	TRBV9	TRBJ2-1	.	CASSVSLRADYSYNEQFF	TGTGCCAGCAGCGTCTCGTTAAGGGCGGATTACTCCTACAATGAGCAGTTCTTC
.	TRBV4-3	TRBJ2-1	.	CASSQDPGPATYNEQFF	TGCGCCAGCAGCCAAGATCCCGGGCCGGCGACTTACAATGAGCAGTTCTTC
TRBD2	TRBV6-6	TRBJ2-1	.	CASSYPGLGYNEQFF	TGTGCCAGCAGTTACCCGGGACTAGGGTACAATGAGCAGTTCTTC
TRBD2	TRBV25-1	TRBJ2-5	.	CASSEVGRYSGEETQYF	TGTGCCAGCAGTGAGGTCGGGAGGTACTCAGGTGAAGAGACCCAGTACTTC
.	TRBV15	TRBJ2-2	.	CATSRAKPGTGELFF	TGTGCCACCAGCAGAGCTAAACCAGGGACCGGGGAGCTGTTTTTT
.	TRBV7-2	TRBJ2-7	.	CASSLGFREQYF	TGTGCCAGCAGCTTGGGTTTCCGGGAGCAGTACTTC
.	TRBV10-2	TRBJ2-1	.	CASRDRGGGIYNEQFF	TGCGCCAGCAGGGATCGCGGAGGTGGGATTTACAATGAGCAGTTCTTC
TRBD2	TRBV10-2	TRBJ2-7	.	CASSELLADPRDEQYF	TGCGCCAGCAGTGAGTTACTAGCGGACCCGAGAGACGAGCAGTACTTC
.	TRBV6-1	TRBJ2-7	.	CASSERGFYEQYF	TGTGCCAGCAGTGAACGGGGATTCTACGAGCAGTACTTC
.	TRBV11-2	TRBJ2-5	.	CASSWGRQETQYF	TGTGCCAGCAGCTGGGGGAGGCAAGAGACCCAGTACTTC
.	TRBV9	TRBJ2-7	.	CASSLDTISYEQYF	TGTGCCAGCAGCCTTGACACAATCTCCTACGAGCAGTACTTC
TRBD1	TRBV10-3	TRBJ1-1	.	CAISQRDRAEAFF	TGTGCCATCAGTCAAAGGGACAGAGCTGAAGCTTTCTTT
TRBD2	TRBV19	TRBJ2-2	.	CASSLRGTRNTGELFF	TGTGCCAGTAGTTTAAGAGGGACTAGAAACACCGGGGAGCTGTTTTTT
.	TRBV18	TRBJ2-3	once	CASSPRQGPAPSTDTQYF	TGTGCCAGCTCACCACGGCAGGGGCCCGCTCCTAGCACAGATACGCAGTATTTT
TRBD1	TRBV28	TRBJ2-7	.	CASTTGTGAYEQYF	TGTGCCAGCACCACCGGTACAGGGGCCTACGAGCAGTACTTC
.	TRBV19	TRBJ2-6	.	CASRISGAAGANVLTF	TGTGCCAGTAGGATTTCTGGGGCGGCTGGGGCCAACGTCCTGACTTTC
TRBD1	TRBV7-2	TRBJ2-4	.	CASSQDREDIQYF	TGTGCCAGCAGCCAGGACAGGGAGGACATTCAGTACTTC
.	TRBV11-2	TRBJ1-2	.	CASSAGRTGGGDGYTF	TGTGCCAGCAGCGCCGGACGGACCGGCGGGGGAGATGGCTACACCTTC
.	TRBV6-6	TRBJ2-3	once	CASLTRGTDTQYF	TGTGCCAGCCTGACAAGGGGCACAGATACGCAGTATTTT
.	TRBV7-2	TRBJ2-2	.	CASSLGTRLAGELFF	TGTGCCAGCAGCTTAGGGACCCGCTTAGCCGGGGAGCTGTTTTTT
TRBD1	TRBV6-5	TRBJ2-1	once	CASSYDRGNEQFF	TGTGCCAGCAGTTACGACAGGGGTAATGAGCAGTTCTTC
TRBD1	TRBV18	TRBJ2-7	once	CASSPQGQGAHEQYF	TGTGCCAGCTCACCACAGGGACAGGGCGCGCACGAGCAGTACTTC
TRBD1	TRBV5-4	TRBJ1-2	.	CASSTPDREFGYTF	TGTGCCAGCAGCACACCGGACAGGGAATTCGGCTACACCTTC
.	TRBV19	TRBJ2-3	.	CASSFTHRRGSRSTDTQYF	TGTGCCAGTAGTTTTACCCACAGACGGGGCTCGAGAAGCACAGATACGCAGTATTTT
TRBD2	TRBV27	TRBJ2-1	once	CASSPIFLAGDYNEQFF	TGTGCCAGCAGCCCCATCTTTCTAGCGGGCGACTACAATGAGCAGTTCTTC
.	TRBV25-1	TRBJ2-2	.	CASSELPLSGELFF	TGTGCCAGCAGTGAATTACCCTTAAGCGGGGAGCTGTTTTTT